This T cell receptor beta chain was found in a study of early T cells in non-severe SARS-CoV-2 infection. Turning to the study itself: The study sequenced bulk RNA from unsorted whole blood, with chains unpaired.

Individual cDNA molecules carried attached unique molecular identifiers. One entry per CDR3 protein results from TCRdb running MiXCR on the 5' RACE reads. The table records about 97,000 distinct CDR3 sequences, more than 9.5% of them present only once. Study results and limitations: Matching results from VDJdb favored anti-spike CD8 responses, leaving private and CD4 specificities undetected.

V shed 2 bases and J shed 1 base, with 13 bases lying between them. Germline CDR1 reads SNHLY; CDR2 reads FYNNEI. The CDR3 length is 16 residues. A note on this clonotype: Its matching antigen is unknown.

This specimen was whole blood, taken at baseline. V and J are TRBV2 and TRBJ2-3; D remains unclear. This receptor was taken from an adult who was a healthcare worker with PCR-confirmed SARS-CoV-2 infection or an uninfected control (not recorded which). This CDR3 reads CASSELGRGGTDTQYF. The CDR3 nucleotides are TGTGCCAGCAGTGAATTAGGGCGAGGAGGCACAGATACGCAGTATTTT.